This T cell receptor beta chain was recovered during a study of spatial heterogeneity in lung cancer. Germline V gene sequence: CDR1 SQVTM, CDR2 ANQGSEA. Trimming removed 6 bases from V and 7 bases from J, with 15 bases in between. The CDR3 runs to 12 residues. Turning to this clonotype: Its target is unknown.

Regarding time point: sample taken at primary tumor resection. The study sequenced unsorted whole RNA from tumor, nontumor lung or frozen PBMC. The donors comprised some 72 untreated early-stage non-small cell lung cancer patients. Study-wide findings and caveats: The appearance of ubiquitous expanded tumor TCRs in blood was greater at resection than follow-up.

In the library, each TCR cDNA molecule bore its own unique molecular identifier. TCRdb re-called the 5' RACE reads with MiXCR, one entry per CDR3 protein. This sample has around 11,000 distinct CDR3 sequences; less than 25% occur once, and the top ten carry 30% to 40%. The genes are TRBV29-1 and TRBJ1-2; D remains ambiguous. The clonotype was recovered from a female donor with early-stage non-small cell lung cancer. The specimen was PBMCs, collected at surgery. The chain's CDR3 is CSVAGLEFGYTF. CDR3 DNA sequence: TGCAGCGTAGCCGGGCTAGAGTTTGGCTACACCTTC.